This entry is about one TCR beta chain. Its antigen is unidentified. Other DNA sequences in this specimen translate into the identical CDR3. This CDR3 has 11 residues. V gave up 0 bases and J gave up 5 bases, with 1 base separating them. CDR1 MNHEY and CDR2 SVGAGI come from the germline V gene. The sample comes from a study of CD8+ T cells in alopecia areata. Whole-study context: Treated patients swallowed 5 to 10 mg of oral tofacitinib twice daily. Study conclusions and caveats: Lesional tissue from the scalp (especially in alopecia totalis/universalis) showed higher clonality than normal scalp.

Reverse transcription of extracted RNA yielded cDNA, which provided the sequencing template. Using immunoSEQ multiplex PCR, the repertoire was profiled, and TCRdb retains in-frame clones only, with some absent. Among some 170,000 clones, about 66% were seen once, and the ten largest hold about 10%. The source material was CD8+ T cells sorted from blood, sampled at week 0. The TCR comes from a human donor with alopecia areata. The rearrangement links TRBV6-5 to TRBJ2-5; unclear D gene. CDR3 region: CASSYSETQYF. For the CDR3, the DNA is TGTGCCAGCAGTTACTCTGAGACCCAGTACTTC.